This TCR beta chain was sequenced for a study of T cell responses to AZD1222 COVID-19 vaccine. The assay was immunoSEQ multiplex PCR, and TCRdb's table has in-frame clones only and misses some. Of 110,000 to 150,000 clones listed, 92% are singletons. To note about this clone: Its antigen remains unknown.

Study-level findings and limits: White British donors predominated, females outnumbered males, and clonal diversity was possibly underestimated. Close to half of all spike-specific TCRs reportedly target regions of the variants that are unmutated. Samples come after the peak T cell response, not at day 14.

The TCR comes from an adult in good health. Source: peripheral blood, taken on day 0 of AZD1222 vaccination.

The CDR3 loop reads CASSGAAQGGYTF. The CDR3 DNA follows: TGTGCCAGCAGTGGAGCGGCTCAGGGTGGCTACACCTTC. V is TRBV2 and J is TRBJ1-2; possibly TRBD1 for D (5 bases). V shed 4 bases and J shed 7 bases, with 13 bases lying between them. Germline V CDR1 and CDR2: SNHLY, FYNNEI. The CDR3 consists of 13 residues.